This is a list of T cell receptor beta chains from one sample in a study of CD8+CD57+ T cells in acquired aplastic anemia. TCRdb reprocessed the reads via MiXCR and lists one record per CDR3 protein. Among fewer than 200,000 distinct CDR3 sequences, approximately 48% were seen once, and the ten largest hold about 2%. Sample: sorted CD4+, CD8+, or CD8+CD57+ T cells (not recorded which) from PBMCs. The source is a human donor with aplastic anemia. The CDR3 runs from the conserved cysteine through the conserved F or W. D genes are given only for firm matches. Size values are once, few and many counts, or a class for expanded clones, and some rows have none.

d_gene	j_gene	v_gene	abundance	CDR3aa	CDR3nt
-	TRBJ2-5	TRBV10-3	-	CATSAAAQETQYF	TGTGCCACCAGTGCGGCAGCTCAAGAGACCCAGTACTTC
TRBD2	TRBJ2-5	TRBV2	-	CASRAAAGGIETQYF	TGTGCCAGCAGGGCGGCAGCGGGAGGGATAGAGACCCAGTACTTC
-	TRBJ1-3	TRBV4-1	once	CASSQTRGTIYF	TGCGCCAGCAGCCAAACCCGGGGTACCATATATTTT
TRBD1	TRBJ1-2	TRBV6-5	many	CASSYSQGVGGYTF	TGTGCCAGCAGTTACTCGCAGGGGGTTGGTGGCTACACCTTC
-	TRBJ1-1	TRBV25-1	-	CASSNMGRDTEAFF	TGTGCCAGCAGTAACATGGGGCGGGACACTGAAGCTTTCTTT
-	TRBJ2-5	TRBV19	-	CASSILLFQETQYF	TGTGCCAGTAGTATCTTACTCTTCCAAGAGACCCAGTACTTC
-	TRBJ1-6	TRBV12-3/TRBV12-4	many	CASSPPRRGLRRWDSPLHF	TGTGCCAGCAGCCCTCCCCGCAGGGGACTTAGAAGGTGGGATTCACCCCTCCACTTT
TRBD2	TRBJ2-5	TRBV2	many	CASIDRLAARGETQYF	TGTGCCAGCATTGACCGACTAGCGGCCAGGGGAGAGACCCAGTACTTC
TRBD2	TRBJ2-1	TRBV20-1	-	CSASATSSGSSYNEQFF	TGCAGTGCTTCAGCCACATCCAGCGGGAGCTCCTACAATGAGCAGTTCTTC
-	TRBJ1-6	TRBV10-2	-	CASSESRASPLHF	TGCGCCAGCAGTGAGTCGAGGGCTTCACCCCTCCACTTT
-	TRBJ2-7	TRBV19	-	CASSMGIDSYEQYF	TGTGCCAGTAGTATGGGGATCGACTCCTACGAGCAGTACTTC
-	TRBJ1-2	TRBV10-3	-	CASSAGGIIANYGYTF	TGTGCCAGCAGCGCCGGGGGTATTATAGCTAACTATGGCTACACCTTC
-	TRBJ2-3	TRBV3-1	few	CASSRYPRTSTDTQYF	TGTGCCAGCAGCCGATACCCCCGAACTAGCACAGATACGCAGTATTTT
TRBD2	TRBJ2-5	TRBV11-2	-	CASSLGLAGGAETQYF	TGTGCCAGCAGCTTAGGTCTAGCGGGAGGCGCAGAGACCCAGTACTTC
-	TRBJ1-1	TRBV9	many	CASSVQGLLTEAFF	TGTGCCAGCAGCGTCCAGGGGCTCCTCACTGAAGCTTTCTTT
TRBD1	TRBJ1-2	TRBV2	once	CASSGDRNYGYTF	TGTGCCAGCAGCGGGGACAGGAACTATGGCTACACCTTC
-	TRBJ1-2	TRBV9	-	CASSSVAYYGYTF	TGTGCCAGCAGTTCCGTGGCTTACTATGGCTACACCTTC
TRBD2	TRBJ2-5	TRBV24-1	-	CATSDPRGGGETQYF	TGTGCCACCAGTGATCCTCGGGGGGGAGGAGAGACCCAGTACTTC
-	TRBJ2-7	TRBV3-1	few	CASSQDIMGKGEQYF	TGTGCCAGCAGCCAAGATATCATGGGGAAAGGCGAGCAGTACTTC
-	TRBJ2-7	TRBV28	many	CASSPQVYEQYF	TGTGCCAGCAGTCCACAAGTATACGAGCAGTACTTC
-	TRBJ2-7	TRBV19	-	CATEGGRSYEQYF	TGTGCCACCGAGGGGGGCCGCTCCTACGAGCAGTACTTC
-	TRBJ1-6	TRBV4-1	-	CASSQATGNSPLHF	TGCGCCAGCAGCCAAGCAACAGGGAATTCACCCCTCCACTTT
-	TRBJ1-4	TRBV10-1	-	CASSAHHEELFF	TGCGCCAGCAGCGCACATCATGAGGAACTGTTTTTT
-	TRBJ1-1	TRBV5-1	many	CASSLSANTEAFF	TGCGCCAGCAGCTTGTCAGCGAACACTGAAGCTTTCTTT
-	TRBJ1-5	TRBV5-8	many	CASSAGEISNQPQHF	TGTGCCAGCAGCGCCGGGGAGATTAGCAATCAGCCCCAGCATTTT
-	TRBJ2-7	TRBV7-9	-	CASRAGQTYEQYF	TGTGCCAGCAGGGCGGGACAGACCTACGAGCAGTACTTC
-	TRBJ2-7	TRBV30	few	CAWSSSRTASYEQYF	TGTGCCTGGAGCTCTTCACGGACTGCTAGCTACGAGCAGTACTTC
TRBD1	TRBJ1-6	TRBV19	-	CASRLTGGNSPLHF	TGTGCCAGTAGGCTGACAGGGGGTAATTCACCCCTCCACTTT
TRBD1	TRBJ2-7	TRBV7-9	-	CASSGTGLDEQYF	TGTGCCAGCAGCGGGACAGGCTTAGACGAGCAGTACTTC
-	TRBJ1-2	TRBV9	many	CASSGSGRGRSYGYTF	TGTGCCAGCAGCGGGTCCGGAAGAGGGAGGTCCTATGGCTACACCTTC
-	TRBJ2-5	TRBV5-8	many	CASTLRSIETQYF	TGTGCCAGCACCCTTCGTTCGATAGAGACCCAGTACTTC
TRBD1	TRBJ2-7	TRBV7-3	-	CASSRDRNYEQYF	TGTGCCAGCAGCCGGGACAGAAACTACGAGCAGTACTTC
TRBD1	TRBJ1-1	TRBV5-1	many	CASSLGTGAGTEAFF	TGCGCCAGCAGCTTGGGGACAGGGGCTGGCACTGAAGCTTTCTTT
-	TRBJ2-7	TRBV9	many	CASSVAGASYEQYF	TGTGCCAGCAGCGTAGCGGGGGCAAGCTACGAGCAGTACTTC
TRBD2	TRBJ2-3	TRBV7-3	-	CASSSLAGGHTQYF	TGTGCCAGCAGCTCTCTAGCGGGAGGACATACGCAGTATTTT
-	TRBJ1-1	TRBV14	-	CASSQTGGSSNTEAFF	TGTGCCAGCAGCCAGACGGGAGGCAGCTCGAACACTGAAGCTTTCTTT
-	TRBJ2-7	TRBV2	few	CASSTAYEQYF	TGTGCCAGCTCAACGGCCTACGAGCAGTACTTC
-	TRBJ2-3	TRBV7-2	many	CASSLSDSTDTQYF	TGTGCCAGCAGCCTTTCAGACAGCACAGATACGCAGTATTTT
-	TRBJ2-7	TRBV29-1	-	CSALGDGFTYEQYF	TGCAGCGCGTTAGGGGATGGTTTCACCTACGAGCAGTACTTC
-	TRBJ1-1	TRBV14	many	CASSQDGGNTEAFF	TGTGCCAGCAGCCAAGATGGTGGGAACACTGAAGCTTTCTTT
-	TRBJ2-7	TRBV7-3	-	CASSHGVSYEQYF	TGTGCCAGCAGCCACGGAGTCTCCTACGAGCAGTACTTC
-	TRBJ2-6	TRBV5-1	-	CASSLAGQAGANVLTF	TGCGCCAGCAGCTTGGCAGGGCAGGCTGGGGCCAACGTCCTGACTTTC
-	TRBJ2-5	TRBV7-2	many	CASSLGGAGETQYF	TGTGCCAGCAGCTTAGGTGGGGCCGGAGAGACCCAGTACTTC